This T cell receptor beta chain came from a study of T-cell memory formation after mild COVID-19. This CDR3 has 13 amino acids. Germline CDR1 is SQVTM and CDR2 is ANQGSEA. Trimming left V 5 bases short and J 1 base short, with 11 bases between. Each CDR3 protein gets one entry after TCRdb re-called the 5' RACE reads with MiXCR. This sample yields 350,000 to 550,000 distinct CDR3 sequences, of which about a sixth are seen a single time; around a fifth belongs to the top ten. The chain recombines TRBV29-1 with TRBJ1-1; tentatively, D is TRBD1 (5 bases). The clonotype comes from a man aged 18 to 30 who had mild COVID-19 (a few samples of this study predate the infection). Cell type and time point are not known. Sequences were obtained from PBMCs or a T cell subset sorted from them (not recorded which). The CDR3 bases are TGCAGCGTTACGGAACAGGAGAACACTGAAGCTTTCTTT. It translates to CSVTEQENTEAFF.